This TCR beta chain was captured by sequencing in a study of blood T cell repertoires in COVID-19. Sequencing was performed with immunoSEQ multiplex PCR; in TCRdb, only in-frame clones are kept and a portion is missing. Of 80,000 to 100,000 clones listed, approximately 86% are singletons. V was clipped by 0 bases and J by 1 base; unmatched bases: 8. The CDR3 consists of 18 residues. The V gene's germline CDR1 is MNHEY and CDR2 SVGEGT. This clone was seen a few times. Sample: peripheral blood. This TCR was sampled from a woman in her forties or fifties with active or convalescent COVID-19. The chain combines TRBV6-2 or TRBV6-3 with TRBJ2-3; 9 positions agree with TRBD2. CDR3 in amino acids: CASSYSNLAGMGTDTQYF. CDR3 sequence (DNA): TGTGCCAGCAGTTACTCGAACCTAGCGGGGATGGGCACAGATACGCAGTATTTT.